This T cell receptor beta chain was retrieved from a study of cytomegalovirus exposure and HLA in healthy donors. Study outcomes and limitations: In the roughly 130 validation repertoires, a later analysis found that first-cohort TCR clusters tended to co-occur. Accounts indicate the classifier identified cytomegalovirus status with strong specificity and sensitivity. The study listed approximately 160 cytomegalovirus-associated TCR beta chains.

With 6 bases clipped from V and 9 bases from J, the junction kept 13 bases outside the gene matches. The CDR3 contains 15 residues. CDR1 SNHLY and CDR2 FYNNEI come from the germline V gene. With regard to this clone: What it binds is unknown.

Profiled with immunoSEQ multiplex PCR; TCRdb holds only in-frame clones, not every one. The sample holds approximately 110,000 clones; approximately 94% are singletons and the top ten take 1% to 1.5%. The source of this sequence is a woman younger than 35 in good health and CMV-seronegative. J is TRBJ2-5 and V is TRBV2; 10 nucleotides line up with TRBD2. Sample: PBMCs. CDR3 nucleotide sequence: TGTGCCAGCAGGGTAGGGACTAGCGTCGGGGTGGCCCAGTACTTC. Protein sequence: CASRVGTSVGVAQYF.